This TCR beta chain came from a study of cytomegalovirus exposure and HLA in healthy donors. Whole-study findings and limits: Exclusion applied to some V segments, including TRBV6-2 and TRBV6-3, as they were indistinguishable. In a later analysis, compared with equally common non-associated chains, HLA-associated beta chains were more expanded. In a later analysis, most CMV-associated TCR beta chains appeared HLA-restricted. TCR beta V- and J-gene trimming, according to a later analysis, was linked to a missense DCLRE1C variant.

This PCR relied on a set of 60 Vbeta primers and 13 Jbeta primers. Here immunoSEQ multiplex PCR was the method, and the copy in TCRdb shows in-frame clones only, minus some. The data contain over 150,000 clones, over 75% of them singletons. Of note for this clone: Its cognate antigen is unknown.

Trimming shortened V by 0 bases and J by 2 bases, and 10 bases separated the two germline ends. CDR1 MNHEY and CDR2 SVGAGI come from the germline V gene. This CDR3 spans 15 amino acids. The receptor's source is a woman aged 45-60 years in good health and CMV-seropositive. Input material: PBMCs. This sequence joins TRBV6-5 and TRBJ1-1; unclear D gene. The CDR3 nucleotides are TGTGCCAGCAGTTACTCGCAAGCGAGAAACACTGAAGCTTTCTTT. It specifies CASSYSQARNTEAFF.